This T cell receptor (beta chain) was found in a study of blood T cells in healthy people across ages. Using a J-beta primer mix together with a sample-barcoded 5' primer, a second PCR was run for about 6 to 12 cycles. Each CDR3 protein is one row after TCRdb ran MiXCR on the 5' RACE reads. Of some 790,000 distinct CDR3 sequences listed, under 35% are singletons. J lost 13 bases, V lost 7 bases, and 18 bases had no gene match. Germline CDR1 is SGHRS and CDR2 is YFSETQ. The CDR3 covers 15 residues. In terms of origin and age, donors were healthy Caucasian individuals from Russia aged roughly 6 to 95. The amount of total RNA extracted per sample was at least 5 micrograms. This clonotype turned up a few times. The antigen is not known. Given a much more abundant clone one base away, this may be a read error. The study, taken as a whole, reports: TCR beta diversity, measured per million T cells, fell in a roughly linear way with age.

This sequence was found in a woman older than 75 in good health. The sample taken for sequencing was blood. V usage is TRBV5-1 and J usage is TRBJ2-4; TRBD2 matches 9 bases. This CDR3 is CASCSGGGSYNEQYF. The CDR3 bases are TGCGCCAGCTGTAGCGGGGGTGGATCCTACAATGAGCAGTACTTC.